This T cell receptor (beta chain) appears in the sequencing data of a study of graft-versus-host responses after intestinal transplantation. Background on the study: Those transplanted obtained multivisceral, liver-intestinal, or isolated intestinal grafts. All of the recipients had induction that used anti-thymocyte globulin, then tacrolimus and steroids for approximately 3 years.

Findings and caveats of the study: Patients who carried graft-donor T cell macrochimerism also had high graft-versus-host to host-versus-graft clonal ratios in their allografts. GvH clones were found in recipient marrow; some appeared first in ileum or blood.

The V end was cut by 0 bases, the J end by 4 bases, with 7 bases between. This CDR3 has 13 residues. Germline V gene lookup returns CDR1 LGHNA and CDR2 YNFKEQ. The table came from immunoSEQ multiplex PCR; TCRdb's copy has only in-frame clones and leaves some out. The sample holds almost 55,000 clones, under 95% seen once. For this clone: Its antigen remains unknown.

The clonotype was recovered from a human patient who received an intestinal transplant, so some T cells may come from the graft donor. The sequencing here drew on PBMCs, taken 650 to 680 days after intestinal transplant. This chain uses TRBV4-2 with TRBJ2-7; D not certain. In nucleotides, the CDR3 is TGTGCCAGCAGCCAAGATCTCGGGTACGAGCAGTACTTC. It yields the protein CASSQDLGYEQYF.